Detailed here is one T cell receptor (beta chain). This sample was included in a study of blood T cell repertoires in COVID-19. Study-level information: The origin of the acute and convalescent COVID-19 samples was the United States, Italy and Spain. From T cells, B-cell-depleted T cells, or PBMCs came the material, which was cDNA or gDNA.

Study processing details: Estimation of nucleated cell counts was performed using reference gene primer amplification. The repertoire was sequenced with immunoSEQ multiplex PCR; TCRdb's copy has only in-frame clones and lacks some. V and J calls and clone size follow that table, whereas D and trimming were derived from the DNA. The table includes 150,000 or so clones, roughly 90% detected once. The ends were cut back, 5 bases at V and 1 base at J, with 14 bases in the middle. Looked up from germline, CDR1 is LNHDA and CDR2 is SQIVND (reference sequence). The CDR3 totals 15 residues. The rearrangement joins TRBV19 to TRBJ2-5; the D gene is possibly TRBD1 (5 bases). The sequenced sample consisted of peripheral blood. The receptor was isolated from a man in his late teens or twenties with acute or convalescent COVID-19. CDR3 residues: CASSRLWGSQETQYF. DNA of the CDR3: TGTGCCAGTAGTCGATTGTGGGGCAGCCAAGAGACCCAGTACTTC. The entire variable domain, with the rest obtained from reference TRBV19 and TRBJ2-5, is as follows: DGGITQSPKYLFRKEGQNVTLSCEQNLNHDAMYWYRQDPGQGLRLIYYSQIVNDFQKGDIAEGYSVSREKKESFPLTVTSAQKNPTAFYLCASSRLWGSQETQYFGPGTRLLVL.